The clone carrying this T cell receptor (beta chain) is labeled as medium-sized (0.01 to 0.1%). Its target is unknown. This table comes from immunoSEQ multiplex PCR, and its TCRdb copy is limited to in-frame clones, with some not included. The sample carries roughly 720,000 clones, about 92% recorded once. The entry originates in a study of shared clonotypes between healthy human individuals. Findings and limits, study-wide: When compared with the clonotypes that were shared by all four sorted-subset donors, the non-shared clonotypes turned out to have lower generation probabilities.

Germline loops: CDR1 SGHTA, CDR2 FQGTGA. The CDR3 spans 17 residues. V gave up 1 base and J gave up 2 bases; unmatched junction bases: 8. The receptor comes from a man aged 18 to 29 in good health. Some clones in this sample may be carry-over from other donors' samples. The gene calls are TRBV7-3 and TRBJ2-5; TRBD2 matches 9 bases. Sequenced: memory CD8+ T cells from PBMCs. Subset given: CD45RO+ cells pooled with CCR7-negative TemRA cells. CDR3 sequence reads: CASSLIPSGMTQETQYF. In DNA form, the CDR3 reads TGTGCCAGCAGCTTAATTCCTAGCGGGATGACACAAGAGACCCAGTACTTC.